The following is a T cell receptor (beta chain) sequence with its context. It has no known antigen specificity. Nothing much larger sits one base from this clone, and base qualities are not available. Genomic DNA was isolated from the sorted cells so that the TCRbeta CDR3 region could be sequenced. The immunoSEQ Assay was used for sequencing of TCRbeta CDR3 regions. The clones in this table, taken by TCRdb from immuneACCESS, are in-frame only. Not every clone is retained; where verified, under half of the shortfall comes from an unresolved V gene, and the cause of the rest is unknown. The sample has tens of thousands of clones on record, approximately 84% of them singletons. The ten largest clones capture 3.5% to 6% of the sample. The trial excluded patients who had a history of autoimmune disease or were on systemic immunosuppression. Peripheral blood for TCR sequencing was drawn from every dose cohort at baseline, at cycle 4 day 1 and at cycle 7 day 1. Samples were obtained from an open-label, multicenter, first-in-human phase I dose-escalation trial of ivuxolimab. The trial enrolled adults with locally advanced or metastatic head and neck squamous cell, hepatocellular, melanoma or renal cell carcinoma. Before TCR sequencing, CD4+ T cells and CD8+ T cells were sorted from peripheral blood as separate populations.

This record belongs to a study of OX40 agonist ivuxolimab in advanced cancers. Turning to the overall study: Ivuxolimab, which targeted the costimulatory receptor OX40 (CD134), was an agonistic, fully human IgG2 monoclonal antibody. The point of sequencing TCRbeta in the periphery was to test whether ivuxolimab changed TCR sequence diversity and drove clonal T-cell expansion. The paper reports the monotherapy dose-escalation portion (N of about 50 patients) of the phase I ivuxolimab trial. Intravenous ivuxolimab was administered to patients every 2 weeks at six dose levels: 0.01, 0.1, 0.3, 1.5, 3 and 10 mg/kg. Of the roughly 52 dose-escalation patients, hepatocellular carcinoma was present in about 20, melanoma in some 15, renal cell carcinoma in 9 and head and neck cancer in 9. Patients were allowed to have had prior anti-PD-1, anti-PD-L1 or anti-CTLA-4 therapy, and 40% of the dose-escalation patients had previously received checkpoint inhibitors. Partial responses were achieved by three dose-escalation patients, of whom one had hepatocellular carcinoma and two had cutaneous melanoma. In the dose-escalation cohort, roughly 80% of patients were male, and the mean age was around 60 years, with a range of roughly 23 to 85. Overall results and qualifications from the work: Antigen specificity was not determined for the clonally expanded peripheral T cells. Clonal expansion of both CD4+ and CD8+ blood T cells was observed from baseline to week 6 at doses 0.1 to 3.0 mg/kg. Partial responders in the 0.1-3.0 mg/kg groups had among the lowest normalized peripheral clonal expansion, especially among CD8+ T cells. Low levels of normalized T-cell clonal expansion were also seen in some patients who did not respond. After ivuxolimab, expanded clones were on average more numerous among CD8+ T cells than among CD4+ T cells.

Measured from the cysteine to the phenylalanine, the CDR3 is 15 residues long. Only the CDR3 DNA is retained, 45 bases long and in frame from the first base. V loses 5 bases at its end and J loses 3 bases; junction bases beyond the gene matches: 7. CDR1 and CDR2 were assigned from the germline V gene as SGHVS and FNYEAQ. Recombination connected TRBV7-6 to TRBJ2-1; 7 central bases correspond to TRBD1. Sequencing was performed on CD4+ or CD8+ T cells sorted from blood, taken in a trial of the OX40 agonist ivuxolimab. This TCR was recovered from an adult with an advanced solid tumor such as melanoma, head and neck, liver or kidney cancer. The nucleotide sequence reads TGTGCCAGCAGCGTACAGGGGCAGGGCTACAATGAGCAGTTCTTC. It translates to CASSVQGQGYNEQFF.